Listed below are T cell receptor beta chains from one sample, sequenced in a study of cytomegalovirus exposure and HLA in healthy donors. TCRdb keeps only in-frame clones here, not all; method: immunoSEQ multiplex PCR. Found here are 95,000 to 150,000 clones, approximately 80% of them singletons; the top ten hold approximately 0.22%. Sequencing used PBMCs. These receptors came from a man aged 45-65 years in good health and CMV-seronegative. Each CDR3 is given with its conserved first and last residue. The D gene is left open where the match is weak. Size is omitted from some rows. Given values are once, few, many or a class for expanded clones.

J gene,V gene,clone size,D gene,CDR3 DNA,CDR3 protein
TRBJ1-1,TRBV5-4,NA,NA,TGTGCCAGCAGCTTGGTAGGAGCGAGGGCCGATGCTTTCTTT,CASSLVGARADAFF
TRBJ1-5,TRBV28,NA,TRBD1,TGTGCCAGCAGTTCCAGGGGGAATAGCAATCAGCCCCAGCATTTT,CASSSRGNSNQPQHF
TRBJ2-4,TRBV19,NA,TRBD1,TGTGCCAGTAGTCAGGGGGCGCGGGGCATTCAGTACTTC,CASSQGARGIQYF
TRBJ2-7,TRBV7-9,few,TRBD2,TGTTCCAGCAGCTTAGGCGGGGGAGGGGTCTACGAGCAGTACTTC,CSSSLGGGGVYEQYF
TRBJ1-2,TRBV4-1,NA,TRBD1,TGCGCCAGCAGCCAAGATGTAGGGGGCACGAACTATGGCTACACCTTC,CASSQDVGGTNYGYTF
TRBJ2-2,TRBV7-3,few,NA,TGTGCCAGCAGCTTATCCCCCTCTCACACCGGGGAGCTGTTTTTT,CASSLSPSHTGELFF
TRBJ1-3,TRBV9,NA,TRBD1,TGTGCCAGCAGCGTAGCCGGACAGGGAGGAAACACCATATATTTT,CASSVAGQGGNTIYF
TRBJ1-5,TRBV28,NA,TRBD1,TGTGCCAGCAGTTTACAGGGGGACAATCAGCCCCAGCATTTT,CASSLQGDNQPQHF
TRBJ2-3,TRBV27,NA,TRBD1,TGTGCCAGCAGTTTAGACAGGGTGGCAGATACGCAGTATTTT,CASSLDRVADTQYF
TRBJ1-2,TRBV5-1,NA,TRBD1,TGCGCCAGCAGCTTGTCGGAACAGGGGGCGCGGTATGGCTACACCTTC,CASSLSEQGARYGYTF
TRBJ2-3,TRBV5-5,NA,TRBD2,TGTGCCAGCAGCTTCCGGGCTAGCGGGGGGATAGATACGCAGTATTTT,CASSFRASGGIDTQYF
TRBJ2-5,TRBV1,NA,NA,TGCACCAGCAGCCGGAGGACTAGTGTGTGCCAAGAGACCCAGTACTTC,CTSSRRTSVCQETQYF
TRBJ1-4,TRBV19,NA,NA,TGTGCCAGTAGTATGGGAATACAGGGTGGGGAAGAAAAACTGTTTTTT,CASSMGIQGGEEKLFF
TRBJ1-2,TRBV7-3,once,TRBD1,TGTGCCAGCAGCAACGGCGGACAGGAGGGCTACACCTTC,CASSNGGQEGYTF
TRBJ2-5,TRBV5-8,NA,NA,TGTGCCAGCAGCTTGTTCGGAACAGGACAAGAGACCCAGTACTTC,CASSLFGTGQETQYF
TRBJ2-7,TRBV30,NA,NA,TGTGCCTGGAGTGTACGTCACAGGGCCTACGAGCAGTACTTC,CAWSVRHRAYEQYF
TRBJ2-5,TRBV4-3,NA,NA,TGCGCCAGCAGCCAAGTGGTCGGCGGTCTAAGGAAGGAGACCCAGTACTTC,CASSQVVGGLRKETQYF
TRBJ1-1,TRBV19,NA,NA,TGTGCCAGTAGGCTAACAGATGAAGCTTTCTTT,CASRLTDEAFF
TRBJ2-2,TRBV27,NA,NA,TGTGCCAGCACTAATGTACAGGGACGGTTGAACACCGGGGAGCTGTTTTTT,CASTNVQGRLNTGELFF
TRBJ1-2,TRBV9,NA,TRBD1,TGTGCCAGCAGCGATTGGGACAGCCCCTCTAGATATGGCTACACCTTC,CASSDWDSPSRYGYTF
TRBJ2-7,TRBV5-6,NA,TRBD2,TGTGCCAGCAGCTGGGGGGGACTAGCGGACGGCTCCTACGAGCAGTACTTC,CASSWGGLADGSYEQYF
TRBJ2-5,TRBV11-2,few,TRBD2,TGTGCCAGCAGCTTACTAGCGGGGGGTCCGGAGACCCAGTACTTC,CASSLLAGGPETQYF
TRBJ2-7,TRBV19,NA,NA,TGTGCCAGTAGTATAGGGGCACGGGGGATCCCTCACTTC,CASSIGARGIPHF
TRBJ2-2,TRBV5-4,NA,TRBD2,TGTGCCAGCAGCTACCAGCGGGGTCTCACCGGGGAGCTGTTTTTT,CASSYQRGLTGELFF
TRBJ1-1,TRBV28,NA,NA,TGTGCCAGCAGTTTATCACCCGGGAACACTGAAGCTTTCTTT,CASSLSPGNTEAFF
TRBJ2-7,TRBV7-3,NA,NA,TGTGCCAGCAGCCCCAGGGCAGGCATTGCCTACGAGCAGTACTTC,CASSPRAGIAYEQYF
TRBJ2-1,TRBV7-8,few,NA,TGTGCCAGCGCCTTCGAAAGCGGGCTTACCTCCTACAATGAGCAGTTCTTC,CASAFESGLTSYNEQFF
TRBJ2-1,TRBV5-4,NA,TRBD2,TGTGCCAGCAGCTTACCAGCGGGGGCGGGAAATGAGCAGTTCTTC,CASSLPAGAGNEQFF
TRBJ1-1,TRBV5-1,once,NA,TGCGCCAGCAGCTTGGGGGCCGACACTGAAGCTTTCTTT,CASSLGADTEAFF
TRBJ1-3,TRBV9,NA,NA,TGTGCCAGCAGCTTTGACAGCGCTGGAAACACCATATATTTT,CASSFDSAGNTIYF
TRBJ2-2,TRBV7-2,NA,NA,TGTGCCAGCAGCTTAGGCGGGACAGCGAACACCGGGGAGCTGTTTTTT,CASSLGGTANTGELFF
TRBJ2-4,TRBV7-9,NA,TRBD2,TGTGCCAGCAGCCCTCCAGGGCCTGGGGGGGGAACAATTCAGTACTTC,CASSPPGPGGGTIQYF
TRBJ1-1,TRBV5-1,NA,NA,TGCGCCAGCAGCTGGACGACAGAGGCTGAAGCTTTCTTT,CASSWTTEAEAFF
TRBJ2-1,TRBV9,NA,TRBD2,TGTGCCAGCAGCGTAGACACTAGCGGGGGTTCCTACAATGAGCAGTTCTTC,CASSVDTSGGSYNEQFF
TRBJ2-2,TRBV7-9,NA,TRBD1,TGTGCCAGCAGCTTAGCGGGGACAGGGAAGCACACCGGGGAGCTGTTTTTT,CASSLAGTGKHTGELFF
TRBJ2-5,TRBV5-6,NA,NA,TGTGCCAGCAGCACCGACAGCAACCAAGAGACCCAGTACTTC,CASSTDSNQETQYF
TRBJ2-3,TRBV28,NA,TRBD2,TGTGCCAGCAGTTCGTCTAGCGGGATGGTCGCAGATACGCAGTATTTT,CASSSSSGMVADTQYF
TRBJ1-3,TRBV5-8,NA,NA,TGTGCCAGCAGCTTGGCGCCCGGGGATTGGCACACCATATATTTT,CASSLAPGDWHTIYF
TRBJ1-2,TRBV28,NA,TRBD1,TGTGCCAGCAGGACAGGGAGTAACTATGGCTACACCTTC,CASRTGSNYGYTF
TRBJ2-7,TRBV6-6,NA,TRBD1,TGTGCCAGCAGTTACTCGACAGGGGGCGGCTACGAGCAGTACTTC,CASSYSTGGGYEQYF
TRBJ2-7,TRBV6-5,NA,NA,TGTGCCAGCAGTTACTCGTCCTCCTCCGGTACCGAGCAGTACTTC,CASSYSSSSGTEQYF
TRBJ1-1,TRBV28,once,NA,TGTGCCAGCATCCCATCCCGGGGGGTCGGAACTGAAGCTTTCTTT,CASIPSRGVGTEAFF
TRBJ2-1,TRBV14,NA,NA,TGTGCCAGCAGCCGAACCCGACGGTGGAGCTCCTACAATGAGCAGTTCTTC,CASSRTRRWSSYNEQFF
TRBJ2-7,TRBV6-1,NA,NA,TGTGCCAGCAGTGCTCACGGGACTTCCTACGAGCAGTACTTC,CASSAHGTSYEQYF
TRBJ1-2,TRBV5-4,NA,TRBD1,TGTGCCAGCAGCTCCCCCCCCTTCGACAGGGGGGATGGCTACACCTTC,CASSSPPFDRGDGYTF
TRBJ1-2,TRBV5-1,few,TRBD1,TGCGCCAGCAGCTTGAGGACAGGGGACTATGGCTACACCTTC,CASSLRTGDYGYTF
TRBJ1-2,TRBV6-1,NA,TRBD1,TGTGCCAGCAGTACTCAGACAGGGGGCGGCTATGGCTACACCTTC,CASSTQTGGGYGYTF
TRBJ1-1,TRBV28,NA,NA,TGTGCCAGCAGTACACAGGGCGACTTTCAAGGTGAAGCTTTCTTT,CASSTQGDFQGEAFF
TRBJ1-1,TRBV18,once,TRBD1,TGTGCCAGCTCACTAGACAGGGGAAACACTGAAGCTTTCTTT,CASSLDRGNTEAFF
TRBJ2-7,TRBV5-1,NA,TRBD1,TGCGCCAGCAGCACTGGGACAGGTATATCCTACGAGCAGTACTTC,CASSTGTGISYEQYF
TRBJ1-2,TRBV7-8,NA,NA,TGTGCCAGCAGCTTAGACTCTCTCAACTATGGCTACACCTTC,CASSLDSLNYGYTF
TRBJ2-1,TRBV18,NA,NA,TGTGCCAGCTCACCACAGAGGGAGCCCTCCTACAATGAGCAGTTCTTC,CASSPQREPSYNEQFF
TRBJ1-2,TRBV7-9,NA,TRBD1,TGTGCCAGCAGCGCGTCCGGGACAGGGGGCAACTATGGCTACACCTTC,CASSASGTGGNYGYTF
TRBJ2-7,TRBV6-1,NA,TRBD1,TGTGCCAGCAGCCGGGACAGGGCTGTTTACGAGCAGTACTTC,CASSRDRAVYEQYF
TRBJ2-5,TRBV14,NA,NA,TGTGCCAGCAGCCTAAGGCCTACAGGGAAGACCCAGTACTTC,CASSLRPTGKTQYF
TRBJ1-1,TRBV19,NA,NA,TGTGCCAGTAGTATAGTCCGACGGACAGACGTTTTGAACACTGAAGCTTTCTTT,CASSIVRRTDVLNTEAFF
TRBJ2-1,TRBV7-2,NA,NA,TGTGCCAGCAGCTTACTTCAGGGGATCAATGAGCAGTTCTTC,CASSLLQGINEQFF
TRBJ2-7,TRBV13,NA,NA,TGTGCCAGCAGCTTAGTCGGACTCGGCCAGCCCCCCTACGAGCAGTACTTC,CASSLVGLGQPPYEQYF
TRBJ2-5,TRBV9,NA,NA,TGTGCCAGCAGCGTAGACTTGGGGGCGCGGGAGACCCAGTACTTC,CASSVDLGARETQYF
TRBJ1-4,TRBV18,NA,NA,TGTGCCAGCTCACTATCGGAAATGGTAATCGGGGCAACTAATGAAAAACTGTTTTTT,CASSLSEMVIGATNEKLFF